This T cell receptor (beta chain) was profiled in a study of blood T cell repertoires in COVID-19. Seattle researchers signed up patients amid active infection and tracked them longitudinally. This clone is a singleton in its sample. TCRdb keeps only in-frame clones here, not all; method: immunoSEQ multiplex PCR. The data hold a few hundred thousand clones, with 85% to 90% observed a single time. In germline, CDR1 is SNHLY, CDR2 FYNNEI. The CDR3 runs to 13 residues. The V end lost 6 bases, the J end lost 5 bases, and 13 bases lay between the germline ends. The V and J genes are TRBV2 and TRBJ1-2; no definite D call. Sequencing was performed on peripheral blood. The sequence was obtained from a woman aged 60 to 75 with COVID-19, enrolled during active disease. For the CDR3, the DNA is TGTGCCAGCAGCCGAGACACCCCGTATGGCTACACCTTC. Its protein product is CASSRDTPYGYTF.